This T cell receptor beta chain was sequenced for a study of control samples from healthy donors and cancer patients. CDR1 and CDR2 (germline): LGHNT, FRNRAP. V lost 2 bases to trimming and J lost 2 bases, with 22 bases between them. The CDR3 runs to 18 residues. Sequencing used immunoSEQ multiplex PCR; TCRdb keeps in-frame clones, though not all of them. The table shows approximately 150,000 clones, with about 94% occurring only once. The sample taken for sequencing was blood. The TCR originated in a woman aged 30 to 39 in good health. The rearrangement joins TRBV12-5 to TRBJ2-7, with TRBD2 as a possible D gene (5 bases). CDR3 nucleotides: TGTGCTAGTGGTTTGTTTCGGGGTACTACATCTCTCGCCTACGAGCAGTACTTC. It encodes CASGLFRGTTSLAYEQYF.